The subject of this entry is one TCR beta chain. Its antigen is not identified. This entry comes from a study of chemoradiotherapy in HPV16-positive cancers. Findings and limits, study-wide: Candidate HPV-specific clones and E7-related TCR motifs grew in tumor during treatment.

TCRdb keeps only in-frame clones here, not all; method: immunoSEQ multiplex PCR. The sample has about 8,100 clones; 60% to 85% are singletons. V was trimmed by 3 bases and J by 13 bases, leaving 18 bases between them. The CDR3 totals 12 residues. Looked up from germline, CDR1 is GTSNPN and CDR2 is SVGIG (reference sequence). This specimen was acquired from a patient who underwent chemoradiotherapy. This sequence was found in a human donor with HPV-associated anogenital cancer. The chain joins TRBV30 to TRBJ1-2; D unclear. DNA for the CDR3: TGTGCCTGGAGCCTTATGGAGGCCCGCGCCACCTTC. Protein product: CAWSLMEARATF.